This T cell receptor beta chain appears in the sequencing data of a study of response to subunit inactivated influenza vaccine (dated by TCRdb to 2017 to 2018). Study-level background: The study used deep quantitative T cell receptor repertoire profiling to track responses to a trivalent subunit inactivated influenza vaccine. Points the paper makes about the study in general: It was suggested by the authors that each seasonal influenza vaccination may recruit only a limited number of new T cells.

Receptor libraries were prepared by RT-PCR. The reads were generated on an Illumina HiSeq 2500. TCRdb reran the public reads through fastp at Q25 and MiXCR, keeping productive beta chains. A single entry per CDR3 protein holds the most common genes and DNA from its merged rows. The sample profile shows about 540,000 distinct CDR3 sequences; approximately 20% of them were found once. Jointly, the top ten make up approximately 2.9% of the sample. The germline V gene (reference sequence) yields SGHAT for CDR1 and FQDESV for CDR2. The CDR3, cysteine through phenylalanine, is 15 amino acids long. The kept DNA is CDR3 alone, 45 bases in frame from the first base. V is cut by 5 bases and J by 0 bases, and the space between the germline ends is 13 bases. This clonotype was found a few times. This clone's antigen is unknown. The sample holds no much larger clone one base away, and base qualities are not on file.

Separately, the same data were catalogued under a study of T cells expressing NK-cell markers. The second paper states: TCR beta cDNA libraries were made by 5'RACE template switching that added a universal primer site and unique molecular identifiers. In sorted CD3+CD56+NKG2C+, CD3+CD56+NKG2C- and CD3+CD56-NKG2C+ T-cell subsets from about 8 donors, TCR beta-chain repertoires were profiled. Seven of the eight sequenced donors were HCMV-seropositive and one was HCMV-seronegative. To restrict sorting to alphabetaTCR-expressing T cells, an anti-gammadeltaTCR antibody was added in several experiments. In several donors, the dominant CD3+CD56+NKG2C+ clonotypes were found to rank among the top 10 CD8+ clonotypes and to make up about 1.0-7.5% of CD8+ T cells. Those dominant clonotypes were again the most abundant among CD3+CD56-NKG2C+ cells in several donors, at about 25-65%. Whether the expanded NKG2C-expressing T cell clones were specific for HCMV antigens remained unclear. Randomly selected healthy volunteers, three men and five women, were used as the eight sequenced donors. To determine HCMV serostatus, a commercial ELISA kit was used to detect HCMV-specific IgG in serum. Ficoll density gradient centrifugation was used to isolate peripheral blood mononuclear cells from blood. CD4+ and CD8+ T cells were isolated from PBMC by magnetic immunoseparation with Miltenyi isolation kits. Priming for cDNA synthesis came from the TCR beta constant segment, and two successive PCR amplification steps followed. Libraries were sequenced as 2 x 150 bp reads on Illumina HiSeq 2000/2500, MiSeq or NextSeq. MIGEC was used to demultiplex reads and group reads by UMI, and MiTCR was used to assemble and quantify clonotypes. To remove erroneous sequences, TCR cDNA sequences were retained only when supported by two or more reads. The tcR package was used for downstream repertoire analysis, and clonotypes were matched across fractions by CDR3 nucleotide sequence plus V segment. Antigen specificity was annotated against VDJdb with VDJmatch, allowing one amino acid substitution in CDR3.

The sequence joins TRBV11-1 to TRBJ1-1, and the D gene may be TRBD1, 6 bases matching. This receptor was obtained from a man in his fifties or sixties who received an inactivated influenza vaccine. Donor details come from another sample of the same person, matched by shared clones. The material sequenced was CD4+ T cells sorted from PBMCs, taken approximately 13 days after vaccination. The sequenced DNA is TGTGCCAGCAGCACATCCGGGACAATGAACACTGAAGCTTTCTTT. Translated, it reads CASSTSGTMNTEAFF.